The T cell receptor (beta chain) described here comes from a study of cytomegalovirus exposure and HLA in healthy donors (dated by TCRdb to 2016 to 2017). General notes on the study: According to an earlier analysis of 550 to 750 of the donors, 150 million to 200 million T cells yielded 90 million to 140 million unique TCR beta sequences and 276 Gb of sequence data. Every repertoire in the discovery cohort had been generated on one and the same sequencing platform. Roughly 300 gigabases of sequencing data and about 92 million unique TCR sequences made up an early release that covered nearly 650 HLA-typed donors. The aim of the study was to test whether cataloging public T cell receptors could identify signatures of past pathogen exposure. An earlier analysis of nearly 600 of the donors applied high-throughput TCR beta sequencing to assess whether each TCR beta V gene segment acted as functional or pseudogenic. A later analysis re-analyzed previously published TCR beta repertoires from several hundred donors and added high-resolution HLA genotyping to study TCR occurrence patterns. The number of typed donors differed by locus: about 620-630 for A, B, C, DRB1 and DQB1; approximately 530 for DQA1; over 600 for DPA1; and around 490 for DPB1. Of the roughly 420 genotyped donors, 81% were placed in the genetic ancestry cluster associated with self-reported Caucasian donors. The study profiled the T cell repertoires of 550 to 700 subjects by immunosequencing and related them to cytomegalovirus serostatus. Among 300 to 500 genotyped donors of the cohort, an average of approximately 240,000 unique TCR beta nucleotide sequences was sequenced per donor, of which roughly 17% were non-productive. HLA typing included class I and class II loci at four-digit resolution. Genome-wide SNP genotypes for about 55% of the roughly 670 donors were used in a later genetic analysis, which treated that subset as a discovery cohort. In the later analysis, no new phenotypic data were used to find candidate immune exposures; instead, reliance was placed on TCR beta sequences and their occurrence across donors. The study combined high-throughput TCR immunosequencing, statistical association of individual TCRs with disease status, and machine learning to predict cytomegalovirus infection status. Roughly 5 DR-DQ haplotypes were handled as single units for association and clustering, since linkage in the cohort was strong. Donor age, sex, ethnicity and CMV serostatus were collected together with the repertoire data. A separate validation cohort of approximately 120 different subjects was used in addition to the roughly 620-subject first cohort. What the work shows at the level of the full study, not this receptor alone: The classifier was reported to diagnose cytomegalovirus status with high specificity and sensitivity in both the original and validation cohorts. A total of 150 or so TCR beta chains were listed by the study as associated with cytomegalovirus. The 87-base-pair reads could not distinguish some IMGT-functional V segments, including TRBV6-2 and TRBV6-3, so those segments were excluded. A later analysis found that TCR association rates varied across HLA loci, with DRB1 alleles showing the most associated TCRs and HLA-C alleles the fewest. Across donors, most TCR sequences were observed very rarely, whereas some public TCRs were present in many individuals. At a false discovery rate of 0.05, a later analysis linked 16,951 TCR beta sequences to specific HLA alleles. A few of the identified cytomegalovirus-associated TCR beta chains were confirmed in vitro to be specific for cytomegalovirus antigens. HLA typing was unavailable for some donors at each locus, so association tests used only the typed subset. Roughly uniform sequencing depth across donors was assumed in presence/absence analyses, although this assumption may not hold. A cluster of highly shared sequence variants was judged likely to represent a technical artifact of the sequencing pipeline. Several of the top co-occurrence clusters appeared to be linked to parvovirus B19, influenza, CMV and Epstein-Barr virus, according to a later analysis. Compared with the roughly 710-donor mean, donors in an Asian-associated ancestry cluster had fewer N-insertions in productive TCRs, according to a later genetic analysis. A later genetic analysis associated a missense DCLRE1C variant with V-gene and J-gene trimming of TCR beta chains, and an independent cohort replicated the association. It was suggested by the authors that the approach could potentially be generalized to other disease states and immunological phenotypes. Correlated functional status among segregating V segments might be attributable to linkage disequilibrium, but an unknown experimental factor could not be ruled out. CMV serostatus was the only immune exposure information available for the cohort. In a later analysis, HLA-associated TCR beta chains were found to be more clonally expanded and to have lower generation probabilities than equally common non-associated chains. A later analysis found that most CMV-associated TCR beta chains appeared HLA-restricted, with HLA associations seemingly driven largely by CMV exposure. Broadly in line with IMGT annotations, most TCR beta V segments showed up in productive rearrangements about 87% or about 30% of the time in an earlier analysis of a few hundred of the donors. A further reported finding was that TCR beta sequences accurately predicted the HLA-A and HLA-B alleles for most subjects in the first cohort. Only TCR beta chains were sequenced in this cohort, and the absence of alpha or paired-chain data limited detectable features. When HLA alleles, especially DR and DQ, strongly co-occurred, attributing TCR associations to individual alleles was difficult. Because counts were too low, 15 to 20 rarely observed V segments, including chromosome 9 orphons, were excluded from the earlier analysis of 587 of the donors.

CDR1 and CDR2 are read off the germline V gene as MGHRA and YSYEKL. Compared with germline, V lacks 0 bases and J lacks 5 bases; bases without a gene match: 15. From cysteine to phenylalanine, the CDR3 is 18 amino acids long. The sequence is cut down to CDR3 DNA, 54 bases in frame from base 1. The receptor library was made with the immunoSEQ multiplex PCR assay. A mixture of 60 forward primers for TCR Vbeta segments and 13 reverse primers for TCR Jbeta segments was used in the multiplex PCR. Amplification of the CDR3 region of rearranged TCR beta genes was performed with a multiplex PCR assay on genomic DNA. The Illumina HiSeq System was used to sequence the amplified TCR beta libraries as 87-base-pair reads. In the paper's pipeline: A later analysis counted 75 million to 100 million unique TCR beta chains across the 550 to 750 repertoires, and roughly 9.9 million of these chains were shared by at least two donors. A nearest-neighbor algorithm error-corrected the raw reads and collapsed the reads into unique sequences, merging closely related sequences to remove PCR and sequencing errors. To assign V, D and J gene segments, CDR3 sequences were aligned to IMGT reference sequences. For a sequence to be retained, at least a six-nucleotide match to both a V gene segment and a J gene segment was required. Rearrangements were classified as productive when the CDR3 lacked stop codons and remained in frame with V and J, and all other rearrangements were classified as non-productive. CDR3 was defined by IMGT convention, running from the second conserved V-encoded cysteine to the conserved J-encoded phenylalanine. In an earlier analysis of around 540 of the donors, sequences lacking an unambiguous match to a single V gene segment were excluded. An earlier analysis of almost 600 of the donors classified V segments as functional when productive rearrangements were above 56.7% and as segregating when the standard deviation between donors was above 5%. To diagnose cytomegalovirus status from the catalog of TCR beta chain sequences, a statistical classification framework was built. In a later analysis, TCR nucleotide sequences were compared against IMGT/GENE-DB human TR gene sequences so that V and J genes could be assigned. A later analysis assigned CDR3 sequences and most-parsimonious VDJ recombination scenarios with the TCRdist pipeline. In a later analysis, each TCR beta chain was defined by its CDR3 amino acid sequence together with its V-gene family, and reads lacking a unique V-gene family were excluded. In a later analysis, 550 to 650 highly shared, low-generation-probability nucleotide sequences were removed to address suspected cross-contamination and a sequencing artifact. In a later analysis, a clonal expansion index for each public chain was calculated from normalized within-repertoire ranks of inferred template counts. Generation probabilities in a later analysis came from a VDJ recombination model fitted to out-of-frame rearrangements, and those results were checked against IGoR. In a later analysis, hypergeometric tests were used to score TCR-TCR, TCR-HLA and TCR-CMV co-occurrence, with a repertoire-size bias correction applied to TCR pairs. A later analysis estimated false discovery rates by permuting HLA or CMV assignments 20 times. In a later analysis, co-occurring TCRs were grouped with DBSCAN, and TCRdist sequence similarity was added when clustering was performed within HLA-allele-positive subsets. Repertoires with fewer than 30,000 or more than 120,000 public chains, plus five repertoires with anomalous nucleotide sharing, were excluded from co-occurrence clustering. Drawn from immuneACCESS, this table holds only the in-frame rearrangements with V and J called that TCRdb kept. Clones are partly lost; checked studies trace under half to an unresolved V gene and leave the rest unexplained. The DNA gave D and trimming, while V, J and clone size come from that table. A total of about 110,000 clones appear in this sample, 70% to 85% of them only once. The top ten constitute 4.2% of the sample.

This clone was seen only once. No antigen is known for it. No base qualities exist here, and no much larger clone lies one base off it. In total, 666 healthy bone marrow donors made up the cohort. All cohort members were sampled while nominally healthy, although unrecorded immune exposures were likely present. The donor tested CMV seronegative, placing the donor among the approximately 360 seronegative members of the cohort. Every donor gave a peripheral blood sample, and the peripheral blood mononuclear cells from that sample were used for TCR beta sequencing. The Qiagen DNeasy Blood Extraction Kit was used to extract genomic DNA from the blood cell samples.

The TCR was taken from a male donor in good health and CMV-seronegative. Sequences were obtained from PBMCs. The chain was built from TRBV4-1 and TRBJ2-5; 7 central bases correspond to TRBD1. The CDR3 protein is CASSQDPWLAGGEETQYF. Here is the DNA: TGCGCCAGCAGCCAAGATCCCTGGCTGGCAGGGGGTGAGGAGACCCAGTACTTC.